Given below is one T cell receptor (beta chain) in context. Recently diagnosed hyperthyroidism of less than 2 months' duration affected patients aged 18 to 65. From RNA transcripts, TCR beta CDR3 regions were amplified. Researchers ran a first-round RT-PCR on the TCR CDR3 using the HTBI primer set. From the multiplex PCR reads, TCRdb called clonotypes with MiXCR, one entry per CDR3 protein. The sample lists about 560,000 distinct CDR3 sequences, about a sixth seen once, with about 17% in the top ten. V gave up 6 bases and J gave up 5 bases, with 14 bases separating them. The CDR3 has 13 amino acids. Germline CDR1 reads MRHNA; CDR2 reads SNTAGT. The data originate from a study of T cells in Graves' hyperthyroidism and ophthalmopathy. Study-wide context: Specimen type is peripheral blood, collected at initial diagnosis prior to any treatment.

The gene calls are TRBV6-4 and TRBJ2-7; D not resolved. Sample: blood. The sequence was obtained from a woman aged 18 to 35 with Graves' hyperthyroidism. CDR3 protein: CASSNLTLNEQYF. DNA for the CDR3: TGTGCCAGCAGCAACCTCACCTTAAACGAGCAGTACTTC.